This T cell receptor (beta chain) was sequenced in a study of cytomegalovirus exposure and HLA in healthy donors. Study-level points and caveats: As was reported, the HLA-A and HLA-B alleles of most subjects were accurately predicted from TCR beta sequences. Among donors in an Asian-associated ancestry cluster, a later analysis reportedly found fewer N-insertions than the roughly 730-donor mean. In vitro testing confirmed three CMV-associated chains as specific for CMV antigens. A list of about 160 TCR beta chains associated with cytomegalovirus was given.

Notes on this clone: The target antigen is unknown.

This CDR3 has 15 residues. Losses at the gene ends were 4 bases for V and 4 bases for J; bases not matched to a gene: 7. The germline V gene encodes CDR1 SGHKS and CDR2 YYEKEE (reference sequence). In the PCR, 60 Vbeta and 13 Jbeta primers were used. The data were produced by immunoSEQ multiplex PCR, yet TCRdb's version contains in-frame clones alone and is incomplete. The sample contains approximately 150,000 clones, over 75% of which appear only once. The sample consisted of PBMCs. V is TRBV5-5 and J is TRBJ1-5; 8 nucleotides agree with TRBD1. The TCR was taken from a male donor in good health and CMV-seronegative. CDR3 sequence (DNA): TGTGCCAGCAGCCCTCGACAGGGGAAAAATCAGCCCCAGCATTTT. This codes for CASSPRQGKNQPQHF. The full variable domain, with the rest looked up from reference TRBV5-5 and TRBJ1-5, is DAGVTQSPTHLIKTRGQQVTLRCSPISGHKSVSWYQQVLGQGPQFIFQYYEKEERGRGNFPDRFSARQFPNYSSELNVNALLLGDSALYLCASSPRQGKNQPQHFGDGTRLSIL.